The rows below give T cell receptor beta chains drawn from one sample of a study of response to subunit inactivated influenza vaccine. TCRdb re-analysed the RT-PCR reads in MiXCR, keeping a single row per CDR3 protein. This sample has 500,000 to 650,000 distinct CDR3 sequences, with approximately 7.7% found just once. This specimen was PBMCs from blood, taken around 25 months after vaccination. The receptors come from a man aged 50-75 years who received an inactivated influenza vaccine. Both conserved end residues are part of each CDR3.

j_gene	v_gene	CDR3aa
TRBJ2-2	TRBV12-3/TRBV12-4	CASSDPPGQGNTGELFF
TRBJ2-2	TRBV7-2	CASSLREGTGELFF
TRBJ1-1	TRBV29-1	CSVEEAVNTEAFF
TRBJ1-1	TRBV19	CATRQGQNTEAFF
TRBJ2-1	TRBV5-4	CASSRTSGGSGNEQFF
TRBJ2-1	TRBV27	CASSLLAGVNEQFF
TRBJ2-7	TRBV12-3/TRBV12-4	CASSLYRNEQYF
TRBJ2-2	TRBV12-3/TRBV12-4	CASSLGAEIPGELFF
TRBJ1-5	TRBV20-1	CSAIDPLQGRNQPQHF
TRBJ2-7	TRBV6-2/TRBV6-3	CASSQTRQAYEQYF
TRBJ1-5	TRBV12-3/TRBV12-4	CASSFDRGNQPQHF
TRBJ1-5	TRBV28	CASSSQAGVSNQPQHF
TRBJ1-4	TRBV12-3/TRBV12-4	CASSFPGAVEKLFF
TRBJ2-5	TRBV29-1	CSVEGLAGVVQETQYF
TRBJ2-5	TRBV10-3	CATQGLQETQYF
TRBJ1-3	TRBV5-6	CASSLERGSGNTIYF
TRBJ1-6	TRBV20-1	CSGTRDRDSPLHF
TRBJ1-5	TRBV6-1	CASSALGPNNQPQHF
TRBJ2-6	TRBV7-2	CASSLARGANVLTF
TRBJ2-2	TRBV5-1	CASSPARYTNTGELFF
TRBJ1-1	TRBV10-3	CAISDLTGGETEAFF
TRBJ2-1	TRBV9	CASSVAGQGAYEQFF
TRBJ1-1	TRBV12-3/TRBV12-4	CASSLRRGARTEAFF
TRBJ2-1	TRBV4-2	CASSREDLFGNEQFF
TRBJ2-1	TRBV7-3	CASSPSGNSNEQFF
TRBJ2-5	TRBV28	CASTLGLAGGQETQYF
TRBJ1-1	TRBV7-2	CASSLDMISLGAEAFF
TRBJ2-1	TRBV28	CASSSWLQRGESYNEQFF
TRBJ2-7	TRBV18	CASSLGREKYEQYF
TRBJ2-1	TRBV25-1	CASSEIGLAIRHEQFF
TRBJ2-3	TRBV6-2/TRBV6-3	CASSYEDTTQYF
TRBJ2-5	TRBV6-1	CASSPTSGETQYF
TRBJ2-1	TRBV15	CATSTVVGNEQFF
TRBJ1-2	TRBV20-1	CSAGGWANYGYTF
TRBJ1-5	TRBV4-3	CASSQNRGLQPQHF
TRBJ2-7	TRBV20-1	CSAIPFSAYEQYF
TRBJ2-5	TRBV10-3	CAISYDEFTSGGLGETQYF
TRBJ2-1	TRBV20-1	CSARDRGVGLHNEQFF
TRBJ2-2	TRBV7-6	CASSLSIQGVLSAGELFF
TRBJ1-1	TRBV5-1	CASGQGSFDAEAFF
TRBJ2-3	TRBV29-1	CSVEDSGRTDTQYF
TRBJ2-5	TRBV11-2	CASSGTSGATGETQYF
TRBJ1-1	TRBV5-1	CASSLGKGRQSEAFF
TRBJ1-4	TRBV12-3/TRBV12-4	CASINRRSARGEKLFF